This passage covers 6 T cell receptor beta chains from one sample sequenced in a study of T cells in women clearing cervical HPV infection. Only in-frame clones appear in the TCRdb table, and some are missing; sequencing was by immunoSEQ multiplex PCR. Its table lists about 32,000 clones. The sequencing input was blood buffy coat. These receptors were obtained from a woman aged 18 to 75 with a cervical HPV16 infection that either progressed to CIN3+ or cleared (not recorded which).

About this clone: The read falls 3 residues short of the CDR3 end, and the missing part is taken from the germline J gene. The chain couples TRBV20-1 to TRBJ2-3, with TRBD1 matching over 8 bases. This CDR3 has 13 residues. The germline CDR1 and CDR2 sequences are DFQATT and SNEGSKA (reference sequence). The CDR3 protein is CSARQGPQETQYF. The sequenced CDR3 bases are TGCAGTGCTCGACAGGGGCCCCAAGAGACG.

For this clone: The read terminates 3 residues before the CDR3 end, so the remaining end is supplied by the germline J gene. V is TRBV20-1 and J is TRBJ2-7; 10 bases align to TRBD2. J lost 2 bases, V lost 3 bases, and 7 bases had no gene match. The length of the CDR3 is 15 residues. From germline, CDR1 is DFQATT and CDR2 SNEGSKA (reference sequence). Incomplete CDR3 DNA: TGCAGTGCTAGGGCTCGACTAGCGGGCCCCTACGAG. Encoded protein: CSARARLAGPYE. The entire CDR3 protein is CSARARLAGPYEQYF.

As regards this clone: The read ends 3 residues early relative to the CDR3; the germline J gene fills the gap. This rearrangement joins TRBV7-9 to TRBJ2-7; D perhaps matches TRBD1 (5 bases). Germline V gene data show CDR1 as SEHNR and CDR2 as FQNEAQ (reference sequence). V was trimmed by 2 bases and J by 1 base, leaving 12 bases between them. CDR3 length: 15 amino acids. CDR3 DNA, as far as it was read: TGTGCCAGCAGCTTATTCGGACACTCGTCCTACGAG. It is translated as CASSLFGHSSYE. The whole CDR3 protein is CASSLFGHSSYEQYF.

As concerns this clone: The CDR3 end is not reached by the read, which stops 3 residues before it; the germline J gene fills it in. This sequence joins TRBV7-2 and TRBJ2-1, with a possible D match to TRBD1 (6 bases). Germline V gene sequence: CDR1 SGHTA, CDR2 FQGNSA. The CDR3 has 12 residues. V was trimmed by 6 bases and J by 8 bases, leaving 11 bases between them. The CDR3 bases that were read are TGTGCCAGCAGGGCCAGGGGAGATGAG. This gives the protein CASRARGDE. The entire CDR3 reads CASRARGDEQFF.

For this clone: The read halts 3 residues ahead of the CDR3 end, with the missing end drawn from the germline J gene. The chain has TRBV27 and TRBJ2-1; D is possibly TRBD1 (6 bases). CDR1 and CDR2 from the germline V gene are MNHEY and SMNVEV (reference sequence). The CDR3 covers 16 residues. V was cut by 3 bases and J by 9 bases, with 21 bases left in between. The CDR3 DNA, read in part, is TGTGCCAGCAGTTTCGGTGTTCAGGGGAGCCCCCCTGAG. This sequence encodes CASSFGVQGSPPE. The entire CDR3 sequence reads CASSFGVQGSPPEQFF.

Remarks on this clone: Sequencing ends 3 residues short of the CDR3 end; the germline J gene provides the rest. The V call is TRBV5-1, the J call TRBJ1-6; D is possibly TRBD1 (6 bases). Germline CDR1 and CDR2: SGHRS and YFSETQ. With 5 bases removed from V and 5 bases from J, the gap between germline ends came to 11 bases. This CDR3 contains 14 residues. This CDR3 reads CASSTDSNNSPLHF. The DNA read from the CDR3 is TGCGCCAGCAGTACGGACAGCAATAATTCACCC. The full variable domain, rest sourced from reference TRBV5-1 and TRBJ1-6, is KAGVTQTPRYLIKTRGQQVTLSCSPISGHRSVSWYQQTPGQGLQFLFEYFSETQRNKGNFPGRFSGRQFSNSRSEMNVSTLELGDSALYLCASSTDSNNSPLHFGNGTRLTVT.